A single sample gave rise to the 17 T cell receptor beta chains below, sequenced in a study of shared clonotypes between healthy human individuals (dated by TCRdb to the early 2020s). Library prep was done by the immunoSEQ multiplex PCR assay. Drawn from immuneACCESS, this table holds only the in-frame rearrangements with V and J called that TCRdb kept. Clones are partly lost; checked studies trace under half to an unresolved V gene and leave the rest unexplained. This sample holds under 600,000 clones; roughly 98% were observed only once. Around 0.3% of the sample belongs to the ten largest clones. CD8 naive samples were obtained by positive selection for CCR7 among CD45RO-negative cells, yielding a CD45RA+CCR7+ population from which TemRA cells were excluded. What was sequenced was naive CD8+ T cells sorted from blood. What the cell subset or site label conveys for this sample: CD45RA+CCR7+. The receptors were sampled from a man aged 25 to 40 in good health.

The rearrangement uses TRBV7-2 and TRBJ2-1; weak D call: TRBD2 (6 bases). V was cut by 1 base and J by 1 base, with 14 bases left in between. The CDR3 consists of 17 residues. Germline V CDR1 and CDR2: SGHTA, FQGNSA. The CDR3 DNA reads TGTGCCAGCAGCTTAGATACTAGCACATTTTCCTACAATGAGCAGTTCTTC. Translated: CASSLDTSTFSYNEQFF.

The chain joins TRBV11-2 to TRBJ2-3; the match to TRBD1 covers 9 bases. Losses at the gene ends were 1 base for V and 2 bases for J; bases not matched to a gene: 10. Looked up from germline, CDR1 is SGHAT and CDR2 is FQNNGV. This CDR3 has 18 residues. CDR3 in amino acids: CASSLGAIGTGNTDTQYF. The CDR3 DNA follows: TGTGCCAGCAGCTTAGGAGCAATAGGGACAGGGAACACAGATACGCAGTATTTT.

This chain uses TRBV27 with TRBJ2-2; D may be TRBD1 (6 bases). The V end lost 3 bases, the J end lost 6 bases, and 11 bases lay between the germline ends. The CDR3 covers 14 residues. Germline CDR1 is MNHEY and CDR2 is SMNVEV (reference sequence). CDR3 in DNA: TGTGCCAGCAGTTTGGCACAGGGAGCCGGGGAGCTGTTTTTT. This codes for CASSLAQGAGELFF.

V usage is TRBV29-1 and J usage is TRBJ2-7; 8 bases line up with TRBD1. V dropped 1 base and J dropped 2; count of bases not matched to a gene: 13. This CDR3 is built from 17 residues. CDR1 SQVTM and CDR2 ANQGSEA come from the germline V gene. The CDR3 DNA follows: TGCAGCGTTGAAGTTGGGCAGGGGGCTTCTTTAACCTACGAGCAGTACTTC. Translated: CSVEVGQGASLTYEQYF.

The chain recombines TRBV18 with TRBJ2-3; D not certain. CDR3 length equals 15 residues. Germline-derived CDR1 and CDR2 are KGHSH and LQKENI. V was cut by 3 bases and J by 5 bases, with 15 bases left in between. This CDR3 is CASSPLTQGRDTQYF. CDR3 sequence (DNA): TGTGCCAGCTCACCGTTGACTCAAGGCCGAGATACGCAGTATTTT.

The CDR3 protein is CASSEGLAVNEQYF. CDR3 coding DNA: TGTGCCAGCAGTGAAGGACTAGCGGTGAACGAGCAGTACTTC. The chain carries TRBV27 and TRBJ2-7; the match to TRBD2 covers 10 bases. The CDR3 covers 14 residues. J gave up 5 bases and V 5 bases, and 6 bases lay outside the gene matches. CDR1 is MNHEY and CDR2 is SMNVEV in the germline V gene (reference sequence).

The genes are TRBV4-1 and TRBJ1-2; D is uncertain. The V gene's germline CDR1 is MGHRA and CDR2 YSYEKL. The CDR3 has 13 amino acids. Trimming stripped 2 bases from V and 1 base from J, with 5 bases between. DNA for the CDR3: TGCGCCAGCAGCCAACGGGATAACTATGGCTACACCTTC. Amino acids: CASSQRDNYGYTF.

V usage is TRBV5-4 and J usage is TRBJ2-3; 13 bases agree with TRBD2. The CDR3 spans 17 residues. Germline CDR1 is SGHNT and CDR2 is YYREEE (reference sequence). Germline trimming cut 4 bases from V and 0 bases from J; bases unmatched to any gene: 5. The CDR3 loop reads CASSPGTSGTSTDTQYF. CDR3 sequence (DNA): TGTGCCAGCAGCCCCGGGACTAGCGGGACTAGCACAGATACGCAGTATTTT.

J is TRBJ2-7 and V is TRBV11-2; 7 nucleotides line up with TRBD1. V lost 6 bases and J lost 2; bases outside the gene matches: 10. Germline CDR1 reads SGHAT; CDR2 reads FQNNGV. The CDR3 has 15 amino acids. CDR3 DNA: TGTGCCAGCAGGAGAGTAGGGGGCAACACCTACGAGCAGTACTTC. It codes for CASRRVGGNTYEQYF.

The V gene is TRBV7-9, the J gene TRBJ2-1, with D tentatively TRBD1 (6 bases). This CDR3 has 17 amino acids. The germline V gene has CDR1 SEHNR and CDR2 FQNEAQ (reference sequence). V shed 1 base and J shed 0 bases, with 13 bases lying between them. CDR3 nucleotides: TGTGCCAGCAGCTTAGAGGGGGACGGGGTCTCCTACAATGAGCAGTTCTTC. Amino acid sequence: CASSLEGDGVSYNEQFF. Together with reference TRBV7-9 and TRBJ2-1, the CDR3 gives the full variable domain: DTGVSQNPRHKITKRGQNVTFRCDPISEHNRLYWYRQTLGQGPEFLTYFQNEAQLEKSRLLSDRFSAERPKGSFSTLEIQRTEQGDSAMYLCASSLEGDGVSYNEQFFGPGTRLTVL.

CDR3 region: CASSQDRPTGSYGYTF. CDR3 DNA sequence: TGCGCCAGCAGCCAAGATAGGCCTACAGGGAGCTATGGCTACACCTTC. The V gene is TRBV4-3, the J gene TRBJ1-2; tentative D call: TRBD1 (6 bases). V lost 0 bases and J 4 bases, leaving 15 bases between the germline ends. This CDR3 has 16 residues. Germline values: CDR1 LGHNA, CDR2 YSLEER.

V gene TRBV4-2 combines with J gene TRBJ2-7; 11 bases map to TRBD2. Looked up from germline, CDR1 is LGHNA and CDR2 is YNFKEQ. This CDR3 comprises 13 residues. V was clipped by 4 bases and J by 5 bases; unmatched bases: 1. CDR3 residues: CASSPGLADEQYF. The CDR3 nucleotides read TGTGCCAGCAGCCCGGGACTAGCGGACGAGCAGTACTTC.

V usage is TRBV6-5 and J usage is TRBJ2-1; D is perhaps TRBD2 (5 bases). With 5 bases removed from V and 0 bases from J, the gap between germline ends came to 8 bases. Per the germline V gene, CDR1 is MNHEY and CDR2 is SVGAGI. CDR3 length: 14 residues. The CDR3 protein is CASSARGSYNEQFF. In DNA, the CDR3 is TGTGCCAGCAGTGCCCGGGGCTCCTACAATGAGCAGTTCTTC.

The V call is TRBV4-1, the J call TRBJ2-1; no firm D call. This CDR3 comprises 14 residues. The V end lost 3 bases, the J end lost 3 bases, and 9 bases lay between the germline ends. Germline V gives CDR1 MGHRA, CDR2 YSYEKL. This CDR3 is CASSQSVGYNEQFF. In DNA, the CDR3 is TGCGCCAGCAGCCAGAGTGTGGGCTACAATGAGCAGTTCTTC.

The chain uses TRBV29-1 and TRBJ2-7; D not certain. Germline lookup yields CDR1 SQVTM and CDR2 ANQGSEA. The CDR3 is 17 residues long. With 4 bases removed from V and 0 bases from J, the gap between germline ends came to 22 bases. CDR3 sequence: CSVALSSPLRTSYEQYF. The CDR3 coding sequence is TGCAGCGTTGCGTTATCATCTCCCCTACGGACCTCCTACGAGCAGTACTTC.

The rearrangement uses TRBV2 and TRBJ2-3; D call uncertain. V dropped 4 bases and J dropped 3 bases, with 14 bases sitting between them. Per germline, CDR1 SNHLY and CDR2 FYNNEI. This CDR3 spans 15 amino acids. The CDR3 DNA reads TGTGCCAGCAGTGTCGGCACAACATCAACAGATACGCAGTATTTT. Translated, it gives CASSVGTTSTDTQYF.

The chain uses TRBV19 and TRBJ2-7; D not certain. The CDR3 covers 12 residues. With 3 bases removed from V and 5 bases from J, the gap between germline ends came to 8 bases. Germline CDR1 and CDR2: LNHDA and SQIVND (reference sequence). The chain's CDR3 is CASSMGSHEQYF. The CDR3 coding sequence is TGTGCCAGTAGTATGGGGTCCCACGAGCAGTACTTC. The full variable domain, its missing parts supplied by reference TRBV19 and TRBJ2-7, is DGGITQSPKYLFRKEGQNVTLSCEQNLNHDAMYWYRQDPGQGLRLIYYSQIVNDFQKGDIAEGYSVSREKKESFPLTVTSAQKNPTAFYLCASSMGSHEQYFGPGTRLTVT.